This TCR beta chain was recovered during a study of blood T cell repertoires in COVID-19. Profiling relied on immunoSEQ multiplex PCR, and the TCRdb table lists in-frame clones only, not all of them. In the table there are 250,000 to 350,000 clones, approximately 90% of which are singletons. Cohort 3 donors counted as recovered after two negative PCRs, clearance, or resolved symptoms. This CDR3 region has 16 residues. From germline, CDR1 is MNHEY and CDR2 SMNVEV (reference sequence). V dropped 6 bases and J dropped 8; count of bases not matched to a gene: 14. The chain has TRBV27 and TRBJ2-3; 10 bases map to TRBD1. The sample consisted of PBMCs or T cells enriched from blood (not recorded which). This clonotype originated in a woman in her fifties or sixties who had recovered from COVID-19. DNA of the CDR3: TGTGCCAGCAGCCGACCTCCGGGACAGGGGATAGGTACGCAGTATTTT. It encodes CASSRPPGQGIGTQYF.